The entry below gives a single T cell receptor (beta chain) sequence along with its context. Antigen: not known. The authors ran the assay at deep level. The data were produced by immunoSEQ multiplex PCR, yet TCRdb's version contains in-frame clones alone and is incomplete. The table records hundreds of thousands of clones, roughly four fifths of them present only once. This CDR3 is built from 17 residues. In germline, CDR1 is MDHEN, CDR2 SYDVKM. V was trimmed by 6 bases and J by 7 bases, leaving 25 bases between them. This specimen belongs to a study of shared clonotypes between healthy human individuals. The study's findings and limits: In having few donors, the study represented limited genetic and exposure-history diversity. The researchers took only blood, and tissue repertoires probably look different.

The chain links TRBV28 to TRBJ1-5; a possible D gene is TRBD1 (6 bases). This clonotype originated in a woman between 40 and 50 years old in good health. Some clones in this sample may be carry-over from other donors' samples. Input material: PBMCs. The CDR3 DNA reads as TGTGCCAGCAGCCCCCTGGAAAGCAGGGGAGGTGTCCAGCCCCAGCATTTT. It translates to CASSPLESRGGVQPQHF.